Below, one T cell receptor beta chain is given with its context. As yet, its antigen is unknown. These data originate in a study of pediatric ulcerative colitis. The V end lost 0 bases, the J end lost 2 bases, and 5 bases lay between the germline ends. CDR3 length equals 13 residues. CDR1 is SGHDT, CDR2 YYEEEE, per germline. The assay was run at survey level. The protocol was immunoSEQ multiplex PCR, while the TCRdb copy is restricted to in-frame clones and leaves out a portion. This sample yields about 34,000 clones, of which 75% are seen a single time; over 8.5% belongs to the top ten. Rectal tissue came from one to two pinch biopsies taken at colonoscopy. Overall study results and limits: This repertoire reflects total lymphocytes rather than subpopulations like regulatory T cells.

Material: gut tissue. The rearrangement links TRBV5-6 to TRBJ1-2; maybe TRBD1 (5 bases). The sequence derives from a boy aged 10-17 years with severe ulcerative colitis. The CDR3 here is CASSLDRNYGYTF. CDR3 sequence (DNA): TGTGCCAGCAGCTTGGACAGGAACTATGGCTACACCTTC.